A selection of T cell receptor beta chains follows, all from one sample in a study of CD8 T cells in Susac syndrome. TCRdb re-analysed the immunoSEQ multiplex PCR reads in MiXCR, keeping a single row per CDR3 protein. The sample has about 150,000 distinct CDR3 sequences; just under 97% are singletons. The sample taken for sequencing was CD8+ T cells from PBMCs. These receptors were collected from a human donor with multiple sclerosis. The CDR3 runs from the conserved cysteine through the conserved F or W. Fields, in order: V gene, J gene, clone size, CDR3 protein. The size field is filled for only some rows; it gives once, few, many or a size class.

>TRBV30|TRBJ1-5|NA
CAWSEGWDQPQHF
>TRBV6-1|TRBJ2-5|NA
CASSDSGGARETQYF
>TRBV4-1|TRBJ2-1|once
CASSQGPTTYNEQFF
>TRBV12-3/TRBV12-4|TRBJ2-1|NA
CASSQTGIPSYNEQFF
>TRBV20-1|TRBJ2-6|NA
CSALSWTGGSGANVLTF
>TRBV7-9|TRBJ1-1|NA
CASSSPGWGDHTEAFF
>TRBV9|TRBJ2-4|NA
CASSVLEVSDIQYF
>TRBV14|TRBJ2-1|NA
CASSQGRKLYNEQFF
>TRBV14|TRBJ2-1|NA
CASSLDVVGLEQFF
>TRBV30|TRBJ2-1|NA
CAWSVEVGLVNEQFF
>TRBV20-1|TRBJ2-2|NA
CSASFTGELFF
>TRBV9|TRBJ1-2|NA
CASSVGREGVYTF
>TRBV20-1|TRBJ1-5|NA
CSARDGDQPQHF
>TRBV15|TRBJ2-1|NA
CATSGMTGGVLGVAYNEQFF
>TRBV7-9|TRBJ1-2|NA
CASSLARYGYTF
>TRBV19|TRBJ2-7|few
CASGTGYEQYF
>TRBV27|TRBJ2-2|NA
CASNLRGRSGELFF
>TRBV12-3/TRBV12-4|TRBJ1-6|NA
CASSDRARTNLSPLHF
>TRBV12-3/TRBV12-4|TRBJ2-2|NA
CASRGGSNTGELFF
>TRBV29-1|TRBJ2-1|NA
CSVDTGRAGEQFF
>TRBV28|TRBJ2-1|NA
CASSSRTSGGSPYNEQFF
>TRBV29-1|TRBJ2-7|NA
CSGGGGYEQYF
>TRBV5-6|TRBJ2-3|NA
CASSLGDADTQYF
>TRBV7-9|TRBJ2-4|NA
CASSSGQGVTKNIQYF
>TRBV7-2|TRBJ1-1|once
CASSLDSRNTEAFF
>TRBV27|TRBJ1-2|NA
CASSPTGARSYTF
>TRBV12-3/TRBV12-4|TRBJ2-7|NA
CASSFPGHEQYF
>TRBV20-1|TRBJ2-5|NA
CSARGTGKETQYF
>TRBV15|TRBJ2-1|NA
CATSRIDGYNEQFF
>TRBV7-3|TRBJ2-3|NA
CASSAGGPADTQYF
>TRBV7-9|TRBJ2-5|NA
CASMNLARTQYF
>TRBV7-9|TRBJ1-2|NA
CASSSDRGYNGYTF
>TRBV2|TRBJ2-4|NA
CASSDPGHKNIQYF
>TRBV7-8|TRBJ2-3|NA
CASSLRADRETQYF
>TRBV3-1|TRBJ1-1|NA
CASSQEEGLGTEAFF
>TRBV3-1|TRBJ1-1|NA
CASSQDPGLTEAFF
>TRBV12-3/TRBV12-4|TRBJ2-1|NA
CASSFYQRGYYNEQFF
>TRBV29-1|TRBJ2-3|NA
CSVRGGEDTQYF